These 8 T cell receptor beta chains share one sample of origin, sequenced in a study of T-cell memory formation after mild COVID-19 (dated by TCRdb to the early 2020s). Library creation used 5' RACE. Sequencing relied on an Illumina NovaSeq 6000. The public sequencing data were trimmed at Q25 with fastp and processed into clonotypes with MiXCR by TCRdb, which kept only in-frame beta chains. Each entry merges the rows of one CDR3 protein and shows their most common DNA and genes. The sample has 140,000 to 150,000 distinct CDR3 sequences on record, about 23% of them singletons. The ten largest clones capture 24% of the sample. Sequencing was performed on PBMCs or a T cell subset sorted from them (not recorded which). The receptors shown here come from an adult woman who had mild COVID-19 (a few samples of this study predate the infection). The sample titles of this study are shuffled in the database, so cell type and time point are left out; the donor was told from shared clones.

This clonotype has just a few counts. The V and J genes are TRBV4-3 and TRBJ2-1; D gene unclear. From germline, CDR1 is LGHNA and CDR2 YSLEER. CDR3 length: 16 amino acids. Trimming shortened V by 4 bases and J by 3 bases, and 16 bases separated the two germline ends. As DNA, the CDR3 is TGCGCCAGCAGCCCCGATCCAGGTCCCATCTACAATGAGCAGTTCTTC. It specifies CASSPDPGPIYNEQFF.

The gene calls are TRBV23-1 and TRBJ2-1; D not resolved. TRBV23-1 is an ORF for which the function is uncertain. V gave up 0 bases and J gave up 10 bases, with 7 bases separating them. The CDR3 is 12 residues long. The CDR3 sequence: CASSQSSVEQFF. The CDR3 bases are TGCGCCAGCAGTCAATCATCGGTAGAGCAGTTCTTC.

This clonotype was detected a few times. The rearrangement uses TRBV12-3 or TRBV12-4 and TRBJ2-7; the match to TRBD1 covers 9 bases. This CDR3 comprises 16 residues. V lost 1 base and J lost 4; bases outside the gene matches: 8. Here the CDR3 reads CASSLDVGQGRYEQYF. As DNA, the CDR3 is TGTGCCAGCAGTTTAGACGTGGGACAGGGCCGGTACGAGCAGTACTTC.

CDR3 nucleotides: TGTGCCAGCAGGTCCACAGGGGGCTCCCAAGAGACCCAGTACTTC. It translates to CASRSTGGSQETQYF. This chain connects TRBV12-3 or TRBV12-4 to TRBJ2-5, with 9 bases that match TRBD1. V lost 6 bases to trimming and J lost 1 base; unmatched junction nucleotides: 6. The CDR3 length is 15 residues.

There are a few counts of this clonotype. The chain joins TRBV12-3 or TRBV12-4 to TRBJ2-1; 9 nucleotides align to TRBD1. CDR3 length: 17 residues. The V gene end was trimmed by 3 bases and the J gene end by 3 bases; junction bases not matched to a gene: 9. The CDR3 bases are TGTGCCAGCAGTTTGGACAGGGGCGAGCGGGGCTACAATGAGCAGTTCTTC. This translates into CASSLDRGERGYNEQFF.

The rearrangement joins TRBV4-1 to TRBJ2-5, with TRBD2 matching 8 bases. The CDR3 consists of 15 residues. CDR1 and CDR2 from the germline V gene are MGHRA and YSYEKL. J gave up 1 base and V 5 bases, and 6 bases lay outside the gene matches. CDR3 bases: TGCGCCAGCAGCTCCGTCGGGGGGGGCCAAGAGACCCAGTACTTC. Translation gives CASSSVGGGQETQYF.

The gene calls are TRBV4-1 and TRBJ2-1; D ambiguous. The CDR3 is 15 residues long. Germline CDR1 MGHRA, CDR2 YSYEKL. The V end lost 0 bases, the J end lost 6 bases, and 12 bases lay between the germline ends. In DNA form, the CDR3 reads TGCGCCAGCAGCCAAGAGGCGGTAGCCCCCAATGAGCAGTTCTTC. It translates to CASSQEAVAPNEQFF.

In this sample, this clonotype turned up many times. The V gene is TRBV12-3 or TRBV12-4, the J gene TRBJ2-2; the D gene is possibly TRBD1 (5 bases). V was cut by 5 bases and J by 4 bases, with 8 bases left in between. This CDR3 region has 13 residues. The CDR3 region is CASSLDSTGELFF. The CDR3 coding sequence is TGTGCCAGCAGTCTTGACAGCACCGGGGAGCTGTTTTTT.